Below, one TCR beta chain is given with its context. The source of the sample is a study of CD4 and CD8 cells across lung adenocarcinoma regions. The patients had localized lung adenocarcinoma, a non-small cell subtype. The CDR3 is made up of 14 amino acids. Germline V gene data show CDR1 as MNHNS and CDR2 as SASEGT. TCRdb independently ran MiXCR on the PCR reads; one entry per CDR3 protein. The sample carries around 5,100 distinct CDR3 sequences, 40% to 60% recorded once. The source material was CD8+ T cells from the margin of a lung tumor. This TCR was recovered from a male donor with lung adenocarcinoma. The CD4 and CD8 labels of this study may be unreliable. The genes are TRBV6-1 and TRBJ2-5; no reliable D call. The assigned J gene may be wrong: the sequence end matches TRBJ2-7 better. CDR3 sequence (DNA): TGTGCCAGCAGTGAAGGGGGTAGTTCCGACGAGCAGTACTTC. Translation: CASSEGGSSDEQYF.